The clone carrying this T cell receptor beta chain was detected once. The V and J ends lost 3 bases and 3 bases, in that order; junction bases with no gene match: 8. This CDR3 contains 15 residues. Germline CDR1 MNHEY, CDR2 SVGEGT. As handled by the study authors: Amplified reference gene primers provided the basis for estimating nucleated cell counts. The data were produced by immunoSEQ multiplex PCR, yet TCRdb's version contains in-frame clones alone and is incomplete. V and J calls and clone size are as listed in that table; D and trimming were resolved from the DNA. This table has about 200,000 clones, roughly 88% appearing once. The sample comes from a study of blood T cell repertoires in COVID-19. Study-wide background: Researchers got acute and convalescent COVID-19 samples from the United States, Italy and Spain. T cells, B-cell-depleted T cells, or PBMCs provided the cDNA or gDNA that served as material.

Seattle researchers signed up patients amid active infection and tracked them longitudinally. Sequenced input: peripheral blood. This chain connects TRBV6-2 or TRBV6-3 to TRBJ2-7; 7 positions agree with TRBD1. This TCR derives from a man aged 45-60 years with COVID-19, enrolled during active disease. CDR3 sequence (DNA): TGTGCCAGCAGTTATTTTGGGGGACAGCTCTACGAGCAGTACTTC. Its translation is CASSYFGGQLYEQYF.